This passage covers 10 T cell receptor beta chains from one sample sequenced in a study of T cell repertoires in cytomegalovirus infection. The antigens these receptors bind are not known. TCRdb fed the reads into MiXCR, producing one record per CDR3 protein. The table has about 360,000 distinct CDR3 sequences, around a third seen once. The material was cultured PBMCs, obtained from culture after CMV antigen stimulation. Source of these receptors: a human donor in good health (CMV status not recorded). Some clones in this sample may be carry-over from other donors' samples.

The gene calls are TRBV7-4 and TRBJ2-7, with a tentative D call TRBD1 (6 bases). Germline V gene data show CDR1 as SGHVT and CDR2 as SQSDAQ. The CDR3 totals 15 residues. The V and J ends lost 6 bases and 0 bases respectively, with 15 bases between them. The CDR3: CASSYDRSSSYEQYV. The CDR3 DNA reads as TGTGCCAGCAGTTACGACAGGAGTTCCTCCTACGAGCAGTACGTC.

The gene calls are TRBV7-8 and TRBJ1-1; D unresolved. V lost 1 base, J lost 0 bases, and 15 bases lay in between. This CDR3 comprises 17 residues. CDR1 is SGHVS, CDR2 FQNEAQ, per germline. The CDR3 loop reads CASSLERVVRMNTEAFF. CDR3 nucleotides: TGTGCCAGCAGCTTAGAAAGGGTTGTACGAATGAACACTGAAGCTTTCTTT.

The chain employs TRBV28 and TRBJ1-4; 7 bases agree with TRBD1. Germline lookup yields CDR1 MDHEN and CDR2 SYDVKM. CDR3 length: 13 amino acids. Trimming removed 10 bases from V and 7 bases from J; junction bases left unmatched: 9. The DNA for the CDR3 is TGTGCCATCCTCGGGACAGTATCTGAAAAACTGTTTTTT. Its translation: CAILGTVSEKLFF.

In this sample, this clonotype turned up a few times. The V gene is TRBV7-4, the J gene TRBJ1-1, with D unclear. CDR1 is SGHVT and CDR2 is SQSDAQ in the germline V gene. Trimming cost V 1 base and J 3 bases, with 9 bases left between them. The CDR3 totals 14 residues. CDR3 residues: CASSLVGFDTEAFF. CDR3 bases: TGTGCCAGCAGCTTAGTTGGATTCGACACTGAAGCTTTCTTT.

The chain has TRBV7-2 and TRBJ1-2; D may be TRBD1 (5 bases). The germline V and J ends were trimmed by 6 bases and 6 bases, with 11 bases remaining between them. Germline V lookup: CDR1 SGHTA, CDR2 FQGNSA. There are 12 residues in the CDR3. The CDR3 is CASRGQGNGYTF. In nucleotides, the CDR3 is TGTGCCAGCAGGGGCCAGGGCAATGGCTACACCTTC.

This clonotype was seen repeatedly, ten times or more. The chain is built from TRBV7-9 and TRBJ1-1; 9 positions agree with TRBD1. The CDR3 runs 14 residues. Germline V gene sequence: CDR1 SEHNR, CDR2 FQNEAQ (reference sequence). J lost 4 bases, V lost 2 bases, and 2 bases had no gene match. In DNA, the CDR3 is TGTGCCAGCAGCTTAACGGACAGGGGCACTGAAGCTTTCTTT. It translates to CASSLTDRGTEAFF.

The chain carries TRBV19 and TRBJ1-1; D is undetermined. The ends were cut back, 5 bases at V and 1 base at J, with 8 bases in the middle. Germline lookup yields CDR1 LNHDA and CDR2 SQIVND (reference sequence). The CDR3 spans 13 residues. The CDR3 region is CASSVLRNTEAFF. DNA for the CDR3: TGTGCCAGTAGTGTTCTAAGGAACACTGAAGCTTTCTTT.

The chain couples TRBV28 to TRBJ1-5; D might be TRBD1 (6 bases). V lost 4 bases to trimming and J lost 2 bases, with 12 bases between them. The germline V gene has CDR1 MDHEN and CDR2 SYDVKM. The CDR3 is 15 amino acids. This chain's CDR3 is CASSYWTAGNQPQHF. The CDR3 DNA reads as TGTGCCAGCAGTTACTGGACAGCTGGCAATCAGCCCCAGCATTTT.

J is TRBJ2-7 and V is TRBV20-1, with D unclear. Trimming removed 2 bases from V and 1 base from J, with 3 bases in between. Per germline, CDR1 DFQATT and CDR2 SNEGSKA (reference sequence). The CDR3 is 11 amino acids. CDR3 sequence: CSARLSYEQYF. CDR3 nucleotides: TGCAGTGCTAGACTTTCCTACGAGCAGTACTTC.

There are a few counts of this clonotype. The gene calls are TRBV11-2 and TRBJ2-3; a weak D match, TRBD2 (6 bases). Trimming pared 1 base from V and 4 bases from J, leaving 18 bases between. This CDR3 comprises 17 residues. Germline CDR1 is SGHAT and CDR2 is FQNNGV. The CDR3 bases are TGTGCCAGCAGCTTAGCTAGCGCCGCAGAATGGGCAGATACGCAGTATTTT. Translating gives CASSLASAAEWADTQYF.